The 6 T cell receptor beta chains below were found in one sample sequenced in a study of T cells after yellow fever vaccination. A single record per CDR3 protein comes from TCRdb applying MiXCR to the 5' RACE reads. The sample lists some 500,000 distinct CDR3 sequences; 13% were seen once. Sequenced here: PBMCs, sampled on the day of the yellow fever booster vaccination. The receptors here all came from a man aged 25-45 years who received the YFV17D yellow fever vaccine.

The sample holds a few counts of this clonotype. V gene TRBV7-8 combines with J gene TRBJ2-1, with TRBD1 identical over 8 bases. This CDR3 has 20 amino acids. Germline V gene lookup returns CDR1 SGHVS and CDR2 FQNEAQ. The V gene end was trimmed by 5 bases and the J gene end by 7 bases; junction bases not matched to a gene: 25. This chain's CDR3 is CASSARQGYAPRETGNEQFF. The CDR3 bases are TGTGCCAGCAGCGCCCGACAGGGGTACGCCCCCAGGGAGACAGGGAATGAGCAGTTCTTC.

This clonotype was found a few times. The rearrangement uses TRBV11-2 and TRBJ2-1; D possibly corresponds to TRBD2 (5 bases). CDR1 and CDR2 from the germline V gene are SGHAT and FQNNGV. Trimming stripped 5 bases from V and 9 bases from J, with 20 bases between. There are 15 residues in the CDR3. CDR3 nucleotides: TGTGCCAGCAGCCCTAGCCTCTACGAACGGTTTGAGCAGTTCTTC. Translated, it gives CASSPSLYERFEQFF.

This clonotype was seen ten or more times. The chain employs TRBV7-2 and TRBJ2-3; a weak D match, TRBD2 (6 bases). Germline V gene sequence: CDR1 SGHTA, CDR2 FQGNSA. V lost 5 bases and J lost 5, with 14 bases in between. This CDR3 comprises 14 residues. CDR3 sequence reads: CASSPGGYEDTQYF. The DNA of the CDR3 is TGTGCCAGCAGCCCCGGGGGTTACGAAGATACGCAGTATTTT.

The chain combines TRBV18 with TRBJ1-2; D is unresolved. Trimming removed 6 bases from V and 10 bases from J, with 15 bases in between. The CDR3 contains 12 residues. The germline gives CDR1 KGHSH, CDR2 LQKENI. In DNA form, the CDR3 reads TGTGCCAGCTCGCCTAATGGTGGGGACTACACCTTC. Translating gives CASSPNGGDYTF.

The CDR3 reads CASSEWAGATGELFF. CDR3 coding DNA: TGTGCCAGCAGTGAATGGGCAGGGGCCACCGGGGAGCTGTTTTTT. The V call is TRBV25-1, the J call TRBJ2-2; D possibly corresponds to TRBD1 (6 bases). The CDR3 runs to 15 residues. CDR1 is MGHDK, CDR2 SYGVNS, per germline. Between the trimmed V and J ends, which lost 1 base and 4 bases, there was a span of 10 bases.

This clonotype was counted a few times. The V and J genes are TRBV12-3 or TRBV12-4 and TRBJ2-7, with 8 bases identical to TRBD1. With 5 bases clipped from V and 3 bases from J, the junction kept 12 bases outside the gene matches. This CDR3 region has 16 residues. The CDR3 reads CASSPAGRGRVYEQYF. In nucleotides, the CDR3 is TGTGCCAGCAGTCCCGCCGGCAGGGGGCGAGTCTACGAGCAGTACTTC.